The clone carrying this T cell receptor beta chain was counted many times. Its cognate antigen is unknown. Trimming pared 0 bases from V and 3 bases from J, leaving 11 bases between. The CDR3 extends over 15 amino acids. Germline assignment: CDR1 SGHTA and CDR2 FQGNSA. Genomic DNA provided the template from which TCR beta VDJ and CDR3 profiles were obtained. In TCRdb, the reads were re-called with MiXCR into one record per CDR3 protein. The table records approximately 380,000 distinct CDR3 sequences, around 72% of them present only once. These data come from a study of CD8+CD57+ T cells in acquired aplastic anemia. Study details: Sorted CD4+ and CD8+ cell DNA averaged about 3.5 ug. Roughly 10.8 million reads were obtained on average for healthy donor CD4+ cells.

Points from the study as a whole: The study identified about 30 CD8+ CDR3 sequences shared by patients and controls.

This TCR was recovered from a human donor in good health, serving as a control. The sequenced sample was sorted CD4+, CD8+, or CD8+CD57+ T cells (not recorded which) from PBMCs. The chain is built from TRBV7-2 and TRBJ1-1; TRBD1 is a possible D gene (5 bases). CDR3 sequence (DNA): TGTGCCAGCAGCTTAGCAGGGCTGGGGGACACTGAAGCTTTCTTT. Its translation: CASSLAGLGDTEAFF.